This is a list of T cell receptor beta chains from one sample in a study of metastatic and nonmetastatic thyroid tumors. With MiXCR, TCRdb reprocessed the PCR reads. The top ten hold roughly 23% of the sample, which has roughly 35,000 clones, roughly a third seen once. Specimen: tumor tissue. The receptors were sampled from a female donor with papillary thyroid cancer or a benign thyroid nodule (not recorded which). Some clones in this sample may be carry-over from other donors' samples. Each CDR3 is given with its conserved first and last residue. Each record gives: CDR3 DNA, CDR3 protein, V gene, D gene, clone size, J gene. The D gene is left open where the match is weak. For some rows the clone size is stated as once, few or many, or as a class when expanded; others skip it.

cdr3_nt: TGTGCCAGCAGTTACGGGACTAGCGGCTCTGGGGCCAACGTCCTGACTTTC; cdr3_aa: CASSYGTSGSGANVLTF; v_call: TRBV6-5; d_call: TRBD2; clone_size: few; j_call: TRBJ2-6
cdr3_nt: TGTGCCAGCAGAAATACAGGGAACGAAAAACTGTTTTTT; cdr3_aa: CASRNTGNEKLFF; v_call: TRBV27; d_call: .; clone_size: .; j_call: TRBJ1-4
cdr3_nt: TGTGCCAGCAGTTACTCGAGGACCACGCAGCCCCAGCATTTT; cdr3_aa: CASSYSRTTQPQHF; v_call: TRBV6-2/TRBV6-3; d_call: .; clone_size: few; j_call: TRBJ1-5
cdr3_nt: TGCAGTGCTAGAGATGAGGGGTCGAACACTGAAGCTTTCTTT; cdr3_aa: CSARDEGSNTEAFF; v_call: TRBV20-1; d_call: .; clone_size: .; j_call: TRBJ1-1
cdr3_nt: TGTGCCAGCAGGAGGGACAGGGCTACCTACGAGCAGTACTTC; cdr3_aa: CASRRDRATYEQYF; v_call: TRBV7-2; d_call: TRBD1; clone_size: .; j_call: TRBJ2-7
cdr3_nt: TGTGCCAGCAGCTTGGGACAGGGGGGCACAGATACGCAGTATTTT; cdr3_aa: CASSLGQGGTDTQYF; v_call: TRBV5-5; d_call: TRBD1; clone_size: .; j_call: TRBJ2-3
cdr3_nt: TGCGCCAGCAGCCTGGGTCGTTACACTGAAGCTTTCTTT; cdr3_aa: CASSLGRYTEAFF; v_call: TRBV10-1; d_call: .; clone_size: few; j_call: TRBJ1-1
cdr3_nt: TGTGCCAGCAGCAAACAACAGGGGGACACCGGGGAGCTGTTTTTT; cdr3_aa: CASSKQQGDTGELFF; v_call: TRBV3-1; d_call: TRBD1; clone_size: .; j_call: TRBJ2-2
cdr3_nt: TGTGCCAGCAGCGCCTCCCGCTTACAGGGGGCCGGTTCACCCCTCCACTTT; cdr3_aa: CASSASRLQGAGSPLHF; v_call: TRBV11-1; d_call: TRBD1; clone_size: .; j_call: TRBJ1-6
cdr3_nt: TGTGCCAGCAGTTCTCAGGGTGTCCAGCCCCAGCATTTT; cdr3_aa: CASSSQGVQPQHF; v_call: TRBV6-5; d_call: .; clone_size: few; j_call: TRBJ1-5
cdr3_nt: TGTGCCAGCTACTACTGGGACGGTGAAGCTTTCTTT; cdr3_aa: CASYYWDGEAFF; v_call: TRBV6-1; d_call: .; clone_size: few; j_call: TRBJ1-1
cdr3_nt: TGTGCCACCAGTGATTCCTTGACAGGAAACTATGGCTACACCTTC; cdr3_aa: CATSDSLTGNYGYTF; v_call: TRBV24-1; d_call: .; clone_size: few; j_call: TRBJ1-2
cdr3_nt: TGTGCCACCAGTGATCCGACAGGGGTGTCCGCAGATACGCAGTATTTT; cdr3_aa: CATSDPTGVSADTQYF; v_call: TRBV24-1; d_call: TRBD1; clone_size: .; j_call: TRBJ2-3
cdr3_nt: TGTGCCAGCAGTTCCACAGCTAAACCAGTGGACAATGAGCAGTTCTTC; cdr3_aa: CASSSTAKPVDNEQFF; v_call: TRBV28; d_call: .; clone_size: .; j_call: TRBJ2-1
cdr3_nt: TGTGCCAGCAGCTTAGCGTACGGGACTCTTTACAATGAGCAGTTCTTC; cdr3_aa: CASSLAYGTLYNEQFF; v_call: TRBV7-2; d_call: .; clone_size: .; j_call: TRBJ2-1
cdr3_nt: TGTGCCAGCAGCTTCCGACTAGCGAACCTTTACGAGCAGTACTTC; cdr3_aa: CASSFRLANLYEQYF; v_call: TRBV7-8; d_call: TRBD2; clone_size: few; j_call: TRBJ2-7
cdr3_nt: TGTGCCACCAGTGCTTACGGAATAGATGAAGCTTTCTTT; cdr3_aa: CATSAYGIDEAFF; v_call: TRBV24-1; d_call: .; clone_size: few; j_call: TRBJ1-1